This passage covers 23 T cell receptor beta chains from one sample sequenced in a study of blood T cells in healthy people across ages. Next came a second PCR, run for roughly 6 to 11 cycles, which used a sample-barcoded 5' primer along with a J-beta primer mix. TCRdb itself ran the 5' RACE reads through MiXCR, one entry per CDR3 protein. The sample has fewer than 1,000,000 distinct CDR3 sequences, more than 40% seen once. The sample was blood. Receptor source: a man in his sixties in good health.

The genes are TRBV9 and TRBJ1-6, with 8 nucleotides matching TRBD1. Germline V gene data show CDR1 as SGDLS and CDR2 as YYNGEE. The ends lost 8 bases at V and 8 bases at J; junction bases unmatched: 6. CDR3 size: 13 residues. CDR3: CARGQGTDSPLHF. The CDR3 nucleotides read TGTGCCAGAGGACAGGGAACGGATTCACCCCTCCACTTT.

This clonotype came up a few times. The gene calls are TRBV4-3 and TRBJ2-5, with D possibly TRBD2 on 5 matching bases. In germline, CDR1 is LGHNA, CDR2 YSLEER. There are 13 residues in the CDR3. V was trimmed by 4 bases and J by 5 bases, leaving 11 bases between them. The CDR3 loop reads CASSRGWTETQYF. The DNA for the CDR3 is TGCGCCAGCAGCCGCGGGTGGACGGAGACCCAGTACTTC.

This clonotype has just a few counts. The chain uses TRBV2 and TRBJ1-5, with a possible D match to TRBD1 (6 bases). The CDR3 runs to 14 residues. Trimming removed 8 bases from V and 0 bases from J, with 11 bases in between. From germline, CDR1 is SNHLY and CDR2 FYNNEI. The CDR3 loop is CASGRGDSNQPQHF. In DNA, the CDR3 is TGTGCCAGCGGAAGGGGGGATAGCAATCAGCCCCAGCATTTT.

The chain combines TRBV5-6 with TRBJ2-7, with a possible D match to TRBD1 (6 bases). Looked up from germline, CDR1 is SGHDT and CDR2 is YYEEEE. The CDR3 sequence is 14 residues long. The V gene lost 4 bases and the J gene lost 1 base, with 12 bases spanning the gap. As DNA, the CDR3 is TGTGCCAGCAGCCGGACAGCCACGTCCTACGAGCAGTACTTC. It translates to CASSRTATSYEQYF. Using reference TRBV5-6 and TRBJ2-7 for the parts outside the CDR3, the full variable domain is DAGVTQSPTHLIKTRGQQVTLRCSPKSGHDTVSWYQQALGQGPQFIFQYYEEEERQRGNFPDRFSGHQFPNYSSELNVNALLLGDSALYLCASSRTATSYEQYFGPGTRLTVT.

About this clonotype: A much larger clonotype is one base distant, so this may be a read error. The CDR3 sequence: CASSTSGGFYEQYF. CDR3 DNA: TGTGCCAGCAGTACTAGCGGGGGCTTCTACGAGCAGTACTTC. This chain links TRBV6-2 or TRBV6-3 with TRBJ2-7, with 11 bases matching TRBD2. Germline CDR1 is MNHEY and CDR2 is SVGEGT. V was pared by 5 bases and J by 3 bases, with 3 bases of the junction left unmatched. The CDR3 has 14 residues.

V usage is TRBV6-5 and J usage is TRBJ2-5; tentative D call: TRBD1 (6 bases). The end of the DNA aligns better with TRBJ2-7, so the J call may be wrong. Germline values: CDR1 MNHEY, CDR2 SVGAGI. The CDR3 is made up of 15 amino acids. CDR3 DNA sequence: TGTGCCAGCAGTTCACAGGGTTCGGGCGGCTACGAGCAGTACTTC. Amino acid sequence: CASSSQGSGGYEQYF.

The CDR3 bases are TGTGCCTGGAGTATATCAACTGAAGCTTTCTTT. Its protein product is CAWSISTEAFF. The chain uses TRBV30 and TRBJ1-1; D remains ambiguous. Germline V lookup: CDR1 GTSNPN, CDR2 SVGIG (reference sequence). The V gene lost 2 bases and the J gene lost 5 bases, with 6 bases spanning the gap. CDR3 size: 11 residues.

This clonotype was seen only a few times. The chain carries TRBV28 and TRBJ1-2; no reliable D call. V was pared by 3 bases and J by 8 bases, with 13 bases between. The CDR3 is 13 residues long. Germline V CDR1 and CDR2: MDHEN, SYDVKM. CDR3: CASSFEQMRGYTF. CDR3 nucleotide sequence: TGTGCCAGCAGTTTTGAACAGATGCGAGGCTACACCTTC.

The V gene is TRBV28, the J gene TRBJ1-4, with D possibly being TRBD1 (5 bases). Trimming cost V 3 bases and J 0 bases, with 8 bases left between them. The CDR3 has 15 amino acids. The germline V gene encodes CDR1 MDHEN and CDR2 SYDVKM. CDR3 coding DNA: TGTGCCAGCAGTTTCCCGACAGCAACTAATGAAAAACTGTTTTTT. This translates into CASSFPTATNEKLFF.

The chain links TRBV20-1 to TRBJ2-2; TRBD2 might be the D (6 bases). Germline V gene sequence: CDR1 DFQATT, CDR2 SNEGSKA (reference sequence). V lost 6 bases and J 6 bases, leaving 14 bases between the germline ends. The CDR3 runs 13 residues. CDR3 in DNA: TGCAGTGCCATGGACTACTTAGCCGGGGAGCTGTTTTTT. It yields the protein CSAMDYLAGELFF.

As for this clonotype: A much bigger clone sits one base away, suggesting this may be a read error. The rearrangement joins TRBV7-2 to TRBJ1-1, with TRBD1 as a possible D gene (5 bases). Germline V gene sequence: CDR1 SGHTA, CDR2 FQGNSA. CDR3 length equals 13 residues. This CDR3 is CAGSSGPSTEAFF. The CDR3 region has the DNA TGTGCCGGCAGCTCGGGACCTTCCACTGAAGCTTTCTTT. The whole variable domain, remainder taken from reference TRBV7-2 and TRBJ1-1, is GAGVSQSPSNKVTEKGKDVELRCDPISGHTALYWYRQSLGQGLEFLIYFQGNSAPDKSGLPSDRFSAERTGGSVSTLTIQRTQQEDSAVYLCAGSSGPSTEAFFGQGTRLTVV.

This clonotype was picked up a small number of times. This chain uses TRBV29-1 with TRBJ1-1; no reliable D call. V shed 3 bases and J shed 5 bases, with 10 bases lying between them. The CDR3 has 12 amino acids. Germline V gives CDR1 SQVTM, CDR2 ANQGSEA. The CDR3 DNA is TGCAGCGTTGACGGCCTCGAAACTGAAGCTTTCTTT. As protein: CSVDGLETEAFF.

The V call is TRBV15, the J call TRBJ2-5, with TRBD2 as a possible D gene (7 bases). V was shortened by 3 bases and J by 5 bases, with 19 bases between the two germline ends. Germline values: CDR1 LNHNV, CDR2 YYDKDF (reference sequence). The CDR3 totals 16 residues. CDR3 DNA: TGTGCCACCAGCAGTCCCACGTTAGGGGGAGGGGAGACCCAGTACTTC. Encoded protein: CATSSPTLGGGETQYF.

The chain joins TRBV9 to TRBJ2-7; D ambiguous. The CDR3 is made up of 14 amino acids. The V gene lost 8 bases and the J gene lost 4 bases, with 19 bases spanning the gap. CDR1 is SGDLS, CDR2 YYNGEE, per germline. CDR3 bases: TGTGCCAGTAGCCCCAGTGGGGTGAGGTACGAGCAGTACTTC. It encodes CASSPSGVRYEQYF.

This clonotype was recorded at least ten times. The rearrangement uses TRBV6-4 and TRBJ2-1, with D perhaps being TRBD1 or TRBD2 (6 bases each). Germline V gene lookup returns CDR1 MRHNA and CDR2 SNTAGT. The germline V and J ends were trimmed by 3 bases and 5 bases, with 14 bases remaining between them. The CDR3 spans 15 residues. CDR3 DNA: TGTGCCAGCAGTGAGTGGGGGGCGGGCCACAATGAGCAGTTCTTC. Protein product: CASSEWGAGHNEQFF.

Remarks on this clonotype: A much larger clone sits a single nucleotide away, making a read error possible. The chain is built from TRBV3-1 and TRBJ1-5; 8 nucleotides line up with TRBD1. Looked up from germline, CDR1 is LGHDT and CDR2 is YNNKEL (reference sequence). This CDR3 has 16 residues. With V trimmed by 8 bases and J by 6 bases, 15 bases remained unmatched. The CDR3 reads CASGPSTGEVVQPQHF. DNA of the CDR3: TGTGCCAGCGGCCCATCGACAGGGGAGGTGGTTCAGCCCCAGCATTTT.

The rearrangement uses TRBV4-3 and TRBJ2-2, with 9 nucleotides matching TRBD1. This CDR3 has 18 residues. Germline V gene data show CDR1 as LGHNA and CDR2 as YSLEER. Trimming cost V 5 bases and J 4 bases; bases outside gene matches: 14. CDR3 sequence (DNA): TGCGCCAGCAGCGCACGGGCGGGGACAGGGAGACTCACCGGGGAGCTGTTTTTT. Translated, it gives CASSARAGTGRLTGELFF.

The chain employs TRBV10-3 and TRBJ2-3, with a tentative D call TRBD2 (6 bases). CDR3 length equals 13 residues. The V end was cut by 6 bases, the J end by 2 bases, with 9 bases between. CDR1 ENHRY and CDR2 SYGVKD come from the germline V gene. CDR3 coding DNA: TGTGCCATCAGGGGGGGACCCACAGATACGCAGTATTTT. Translated: CAIRGGPTDTQYF.

On this clonotype: A much larger clone lies a single base off, so this may be a read error. CDR3 sequence: CASSLAWGTPSYEHYF. The CDR3 nucleotides are TGTGCCAGCAGCTTGGCCTGGGGGACACCGTCCTACGAGCATTACTTC. This chain links TRBV5-8 with TRBJ2-7; D is perhaps TRBD1 (6 bases). Germline V gene sequence: CDR1 SGHTS, CDR2 YDEGEE. This CDR3 has 16 residues.

The chain is built from TRBV5-5 and TRBJ2-7; D may correspond to TRBD1 or TRBD2 (5 bases each). Germline CDR1 reads SGHKS; CDR2 reads YYEKEE (reference sequence). Deletions cut 0 bases from V and 4 bases from J, with 14 bases between. The CDR3 spans 15 residues. CDR3 loop: CASSLATGRLYEQYF. CDR3 bases: TGTGCCAGCAGCTTGGCCACGGGGCGCTTATACGAGCAGTACTTC.

This clonotype was observed at least ten times. The rearrangement joins TRBV10-3 to TRBJ1-2, with D uncertain. Germline lookup yields CDR1 ENHRY and CDR2 SYGVKD. CDR3 size: 13 residues. The V gene lost 0 bases and the J gene lost 5 bases, with 7 bases spanning the gap. Here the CDR3 reads CAISESSLYGYTF. The CDR3 DNA follows: TGTGCCATCAGTGAGTCGTCGCTTTATGGCTACACCTTC.

This clonotype was detected a few times. This rearrangement joins TRBV7-2 to TRBJ2-3, with D hard to call. The CDR3 extends over 15 amino acids. Germline V gives CDR1 SGHTA, CDR2 FQGNSA. The V end lost 1 base, the J end lost 4 bases, and 12 bases lay between the germline ends. The DNA for the CDR3 is TGTGCCAGCAGCTTAGATGGCCAATGGGCAGATACGCAGTATTTT. Encoded protein: CASSLDGQWADTQYF.

This chain joins TRBV5-5 and TRBJ2-1, with D possibly TRBD1 on 5 matching bases. V gave up 4 bases and J gave up 15 bases, with 20 bases separating them. Germline V gives CDR1 SGHKS, CDR2 YYEKEE (reference sequence). This CDR3 is built from 13 residues. CDR3 in amino acids: CASSLDDSANWFF. The CDR3, as DNA: TGTGCCAGCAGCCTTGACGACAGTGCCAATTGGTTCTTC.